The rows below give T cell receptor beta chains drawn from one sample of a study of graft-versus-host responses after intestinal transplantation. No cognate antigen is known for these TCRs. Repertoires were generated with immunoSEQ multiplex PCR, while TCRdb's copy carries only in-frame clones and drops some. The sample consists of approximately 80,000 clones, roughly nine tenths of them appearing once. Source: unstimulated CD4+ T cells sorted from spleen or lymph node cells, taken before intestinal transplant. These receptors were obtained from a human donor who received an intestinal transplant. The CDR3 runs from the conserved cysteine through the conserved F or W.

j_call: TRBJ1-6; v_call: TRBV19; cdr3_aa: CASSTTGNSPLHF
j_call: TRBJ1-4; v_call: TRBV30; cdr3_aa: CAWSTGQDEKLFF
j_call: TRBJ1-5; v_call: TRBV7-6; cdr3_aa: CASSLAGRGGQPQHF
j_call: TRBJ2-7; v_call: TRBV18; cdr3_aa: CASSYRQGPNEQYF
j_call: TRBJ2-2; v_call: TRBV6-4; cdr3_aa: CASAADRNTGELFF
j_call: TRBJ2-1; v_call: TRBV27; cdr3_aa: CASSLSLDSGRGFYNEQFF
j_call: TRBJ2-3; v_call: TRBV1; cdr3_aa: CTSSLRVRCTDTQYF
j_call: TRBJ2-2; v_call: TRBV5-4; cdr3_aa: CASSLDPGVNTGELFF
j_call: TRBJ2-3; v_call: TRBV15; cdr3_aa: CATSRDTKRYTDTQYF
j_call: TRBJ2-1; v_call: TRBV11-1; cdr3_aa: CASSSGSGRKFF
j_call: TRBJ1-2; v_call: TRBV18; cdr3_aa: CASSPGANYGYTF
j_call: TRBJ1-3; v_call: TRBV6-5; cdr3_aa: CASSRGHSSGNTIYF
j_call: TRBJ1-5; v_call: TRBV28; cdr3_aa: CASNPTGWSNQPQHF
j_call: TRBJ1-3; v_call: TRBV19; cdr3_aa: CASKRLTGTGGAISGNTIYF
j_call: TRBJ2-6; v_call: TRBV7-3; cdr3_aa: CASSSRGSPGTGANVLTF
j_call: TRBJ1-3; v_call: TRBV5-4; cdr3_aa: CASSLMAAGNTIYF
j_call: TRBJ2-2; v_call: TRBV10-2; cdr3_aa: CASTPRTGANTGELFF
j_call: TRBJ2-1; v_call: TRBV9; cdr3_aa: CASSAGTGGNEQFF